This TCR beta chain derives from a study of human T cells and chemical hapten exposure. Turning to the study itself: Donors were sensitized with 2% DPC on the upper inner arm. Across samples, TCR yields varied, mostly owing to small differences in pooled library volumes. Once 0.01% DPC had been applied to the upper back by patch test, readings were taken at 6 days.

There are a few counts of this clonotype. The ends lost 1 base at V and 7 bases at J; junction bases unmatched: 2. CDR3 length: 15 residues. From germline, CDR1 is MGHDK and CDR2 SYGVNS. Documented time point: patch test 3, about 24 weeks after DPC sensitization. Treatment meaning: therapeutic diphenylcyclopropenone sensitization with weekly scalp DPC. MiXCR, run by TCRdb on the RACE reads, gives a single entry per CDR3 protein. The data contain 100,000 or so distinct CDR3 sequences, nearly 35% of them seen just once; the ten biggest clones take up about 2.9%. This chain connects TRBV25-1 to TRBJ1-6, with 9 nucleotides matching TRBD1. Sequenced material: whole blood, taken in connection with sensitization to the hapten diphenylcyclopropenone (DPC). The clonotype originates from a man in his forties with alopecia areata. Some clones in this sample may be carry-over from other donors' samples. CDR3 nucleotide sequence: TGTGCCAGCAGTGAATTCGGACAGGGGAATTCACCCCTCCACTTT. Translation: CASSEFGQGNSPLHF.